Listed below are T cell receptor beta chains from one sample, sequenced in a study of shared clonotypes between healthy human individuals. The protocol was immunoSEQ multiplex PCR, while the TCRdb copy is restricted to in-frame clones and leaves out a portion. Here the sample spans about 2,100,000 clones, around 93% being singletons. What was sequenced was naive CD8+ T cells from PBMCs. Receptor source: a young man in good health. Some clones in this sample may be carry-over from other donors' samples. Both conserved end residues are part of each CDR3. The D gene is left open where the match is weak. Not all rows give a size; the values are once, few, many and, for expanded clones, a class.

>TRBV6-6|-|-|TRBJ1-5
TGTGCCAGCAGTTACAGGCAAGGAGTTCAGCCCCAGCATTTT
CASSYRQGVQPQHF
>TRBV10-3|-|few|TRBJ2-7
TGTGCCCCCCCCTACGAGCAGTACTTC
CAPPYEQYF
>TRBV28|-|-|TRBJ2-2
TGTGCCAGTAGTATTCTACAGGGTAACACCGGGGAGCTGTTTTTT
CASSILQGNTGELFF
>TRBV30|TRBD1|-|TRBJ1-2
TGTGCCTGGAGTCTCATCCGACAGGGGTGGTATGGCTACACCTTC
CAWSLIRQGWYGYTF
>TRBV7-6|-|few|TRBJ1-5
TGTGCCAGCAGCTTTGTCGGTGGAGTAGATCAGCCCCAGCATTTT
CASSFVGGVDQPQHF
>TRBV6-5|TRBD2|-|TRBJ2-7
TGTGCCAGCAGTACCGGGGGAGGGACCGAGCAGTACTTC
CASSTGGGTEQYF
>TRBV7-6|-|-|TRBJ2-7
TGTGCCAGCAGCTTAGCCCGCGAACGTAGAACCTCCTACGAGCAGTACTTC
CASSLARERRTSYEQYF
>TRBV27|TRBD2|-|TRBJ2-7
TGTGCCAGCAGCTGGGGACTATCCTACGAGCAGTACTTC
CASSWGLSYEQYF
>TRBV7-8|-|-|TRBJ2-7
TGTGCCAGCATGAAGCGAGGCTACGAGCAGTACTTC
CASMKRGYEQYF
>TRBV4-2|-|-|TRBJ2-7
TGTGCCAGCAGCCAAGGAGTCGGGGGGCTAGGGAACGAGCAGTACTTC
CASSQGVGGLGNEQYF
>TRBV28|-|-|TRBJ1-1
TGTGCCAGCAGTTCGGTATTCGTACACACTGAAGCTTTCTTT
CASSSVFVHTEAFF
>TRBV30|-|few|TRBJ1-5
TGTGCCTGGAGTGTGGAACAGAATCAGCCCCAGCATTTT
CAWSVEQNQPQHF
>TRBV18|TRBD2|-|TRBJ2-5
TGTGCCAGCTCACCACCCCACCCAGCGGGGACCATAGAGACCCAGTACTTC
CASSPPHPAGTIETQYF
>TRBV4-1|-|-|TRBJ2-7
TGCGCCAGCAGCCAAGATTTTAGCCCCTCCTACGAGCAGTACTTC
CASSQDFSPSYEQYF
>TRBV5-1|-|-|TRBJ1-2
TGCGCCAGCAGCTCGGAGGCGGGACTGAATATGGGCTACACCTTC
CASSSEAGLNMGYTF
>TRBV4-3|TRBD1|-|TRBJ2-3
TGCGCCAGCAGCCAAGATCCGACAGGGCCCCACACAGATACGCAGTATTTT
CASSQDPTGPHTDTQYF
>TRBV28|-|-|TRBJ1-2
TGTGCCAGCAGTTTAGGGGCAGTTTCCTATGGCTACACCTTC
CASSLGAVSYGYTF
>TRBV7-6|-|once|TRBJ2-1
TGTGCCAGCAGCTTAGCCGGGGGTGTTTACAATGAGCAGTTCTTC
CASSLAGGVYNEQFF
>TRBV6-5|TRBD2|-|TRBJ2-7
TGTGCCAGCGGTGGGGCTAGCGGGAGCTACGAGCAGTACTTC
CASGGASGSYEQYF
>TRBV30|TRBD1|-|TRBJ2-7
TGTGCCTGGAGACAGGGGGGCGCCTACGAGCAGTACTTC
CAWRQGGAYEQYF
>TRBV29-1|-|-|TRBJ2-7
TGCAGCGTTGTTAGTATAGGCGAGCAGTACTTC
CSVVSIGEQYF
>TRBV4-3|-|-|TRBJ1-1
TGCGCCAGCAGCCAAGAATCCAGGGGGAACACTGAAGCTTTCTTT
CASSQESRGNTEAFF
>TRBV6-1|-|-|TRBJ2-7
TGTGCCAGCAGTGACGGAGAAAGAAAATACTTC
CASSDGERKYF
>TRBV5-1|TRBD2|-|TRBJ2-1
TGCGCCAGCAGCTCTAAAGTCCTGCTAGCGGGAGGGCCCAATGAGCAGTTCTTC
CASSSKVLLAGGPNEQFF
>TRBV6-6|-|-|TRBJ1-1
TGTGCCAGCAGCGCCGGAGGGAACACTGAAGCTTTCTTT
CASSAGGNTEAFF
>TRBV7-9|TRBD2|once|TRBJ2-4
TGTGCCAGCAAGGGACTAGCGGAGGCAGAGAAGAAAAACATTCAGTACTTC
CASKGLAEAEKKNIQYF
>TRBV19|-|-|TRBJ2-7
TGTGCCAGTAGTACCGGGACAAGGACGTCCTACGAGCAGTACTTC
CASSTGTRTSYEQYF
>TRBV2|-|few|TRBJ1-5
TGTGCCAGCAGTGAATCCGGCAGAATTAGCAATCAGCCCCAGCATTTT
CASSESGRISNQPQHF
>TRBV10-1|TRBD2|-|TRBJ2-3
TGCGCCAGCACCCCGGGACTAGCGGGAGAAGATACGCAGTATTTT
CASTPGLAGEDTQYF
>TRBV7-9|-|-|TRBJ2-7
TGTGCCAGCAGCACGGGGGGCCCTGCTTCCTACGAGCAGTACTTC
CASSTGGPASYEQYF
>TRBV6-6|-|-|TRBJ2-3
TGTGCCAGCAGTTATCTCGGCGTGGATACGCAGTATTTT
CASSYLGVDTQYF
>TRBV28|-|-|TRBJ2-1
TGTGCCAGCAGTTTCCACCTTCCCGACTATGCGGGCCCCAATGAGCAGTTCTTC
CASSFHLPDYAGPNEQFF
>TRBV7-2|TRBD1|-|TRBJ2-1
TGTGCCAGCAGCCCGAAGCCCCGGGACAGCTACTACAATGAGCAGTTCTTC
CASSPKPRDSYYNEQFF
>TRBV27|-|-|TRBJ2-3
TGTGCCAGCAGTTTAGTGTGGGTGTCCTCTCCAGATACGCAGTATTTT
CASSLVWVSSPDTQYF
>TRBV6-5|-|-|TRBJ2-2
TGTGCCAGCAGTTACGACATCGCCGGGGAGCTGTTTTTT
CASSYDIAGELFF
>TRBV9|TRBD1|once|TRBJ1-1
TGTGCCAGCAGCTCACGGACAGGGGCGGGGAACACTGAAGCTTTCTTT
CASSSRTGAGNTEAFF
>TRBV6-5|-|-|TRBJ2-2
TGTGCCAGCACGACCTTGGAAGGGGGGGAGCTGTTTTTT
CASTTLEGGELFF
>TRBV10-3|-|-|TRBJ2-1
TGTGCCATCAGTGATAATGTAGACCGCTCCTACAATGAGCAGTTCTTC
CAISDNVDRSYNEQFF
>TRBV27|TRBD2|-|TRBJ2-7
TGTGCCAGCAGTTTACGGGCTAGCGGGAGAGTTGCGTACGAGCAGTACTTC
CASSLRASGRVAYEQYF